Each of the 27 T cell receptor beta chains below was sequenced from the same sample in a study of cytotoxic CD8 clonotypes in ibrutinib-treated CLL. Using immunoSEQ multiplex PCR, the repertoire was profiled, and TCRdb retains in-frame clones only, with some absent. The data show about 29,000 clones, about 78% seen once. The input for sequencing was PBMCs, taken after 36 months of ibrutinib treatment. Source of these receptors: a human donor with chronic lymphocytic leukemia.

The J gene is TRBJ1-4, the V gene TRBV6-5; D gene uncertain. The CDR3 covers 13 residues. Germline V gives CDR1 MNHEY, CDR2 SVGAGI. V shed 5 bases and J shed 4 bases, with 8 bases lying between them. CDR3 loop: CASSKAINEKLFF. The CDR3 DNA reads as TGTGCCAGCAGTAAGGCCATTAATGAAAAACTGTTTTTT.

The CDR3: CASSRTGYEQYF. CDR3 bases: TGTGCCAGCAGCCGGACAGGGTATGAGCAGTACTTC. The V and J genes are TRBV7-9 and TRBJ2-7; 8 bases fit TRBD1. The trim removed 5 bases at V and 7 bases at J, leaving 4 bases unmatched. The germline V gene encodes CDR1 SEHNR and CDR2 FQNEAQ (reference sequence). This CDR3 is 12 amino acids long.

This clone showed up just a few times. The rearrangement joins TRBV14 to TRBJ2-2, with 7 bases identical to TRBD2. The V gene end was trimmed by 1 base and the J gene end by 9 bases; junction bases not matched to a gene: 8. CDR1 SGHDN and CDR2 FVKESK come from the germline V gene. CDR3 length: 15 residues. This CDR3 is CASSQGLAEGRELFF. CDR3 sequence (DNA): TGTGCCAGCAGCCAAGGCCTAGCGGAGGGTCGGGAGCTGTTTTTT. Full variable domain (remainder filled in from reference TRBV14 and TRBJ2-2): EAGVTQFPSHSVIEKGQTVTLRCDPISGHDNLYWYRRVMGKEIKFLLHFVKESKQDESGMPNNRFLAERTGGTYSTLKVQPAELEDSGVYFCASSQGLAEGRELFFGEGSRLTVL.

The rearrangement joins TRBV5-4 to TRBJ2-7; D is possibly TRBD2 (7 bases). Germline V gives CDR1 SGHNT, CDR2 YYREEE (reference sequence). The CDR3 consists of 15 residues. V shed 0 bases and J shed 4 bases, with 14 bases lying between them. CDR3 nucleotide sequence: TGTGCCAGCAGCTTGGTTGGCGGGGGCGGGTACGAGCAGTACTTC. This translates into CASSLVGGGGYEQYF.

V gene TRBV10-3 combines with J gene TRBJ2-7, with 8 positions matching TRBD2. Germline lookup yields CDR1 ENHRY and CDR2 SYGVKD. This CDR3 is built from 14 residues. Trimming took 6 bases from V and 1 from J; bases not matched to a gene: 5. This CDR3 is CAIRISGGSYEQYF. CDR3 DNA: TGTGCCATCAGGATCAGCGGGGGATCCTACGAGCAGTACTTC.

The chain links TRBV6-5 to TRBJ1-2, with D possibly TRBD1 on 5 matching bases. V dropped 0 bases and J dropped 7 bases, with 9 bases sitting between them. This CDR3 comprises 13 residues. The germline V gene has CDR1 MNHEY and CDR2 SVGAGI. The DNA of the CDR3 is TGTGCCAGCAGTTACTCGTGGGGGGTTGGCTACACCTTC. Amino acid sequence: CASSYSWGVGYTF.

The chain carries TRBV4-3 and TRBJ1-5, with TRBD1 identical over 8 bases. V lost 0 bases, J lost 2 bases, and 6 bases stayed unmatched. Germline CDR1 is LGHNA and CDR2 is YSLEER. The CDR3 length is 17 residues. The CDR3 bases are TGCGCCAGCAGCCAAGAGCTTATGGACAGGGGCAATCAGCCCCAGCATTTT. Translated: CASSQELMDRGNQPQHF.

V gene TRBV25-1 combines with J gene TRBJ2-2; D uncertain. Germline lookup yields CDR1 MGHDK and CDR2 SYGVNS. V lost 8 bases, J lost 0 bases, and 19 bases lay in between. The CDR3 is 17 residues long. For the CDR3, the DNA is TGTGCCAGCCGTTCAAGCCTAGGGCAGGCGAACACCGGGGAGCTGTTTTTT. It specifies CASRSSLGQANTGELFF. Full variable domain (missing parts from reference TRBV25-1 and TRBJ2-2): EADIYQTPRYLVIGTGKKITLECSQTMGHDKMYWYQQDPGMELHLIHYSYGVNSTEKGDLSSESTVSRIRTEHFPLTLESARPSHTSQYLCASRSSLGQANTGELFFGEGSRLTVL.

As DNA, the CDR3 is TGTGCCAGCAGCTTAGCGCGGAGCTCCTACAATGAGCAGTTCTTC. The encoded protein is CASSLARSSYNEQFF. This chain connects TRBV7-2 to TRBJ2-1; D not resolved. The CDR3 runs 15 residues. V was cut by 0 bases and J by 0 bases, with 6 bases left in between. The germline V gene has CDR1 SGHTA and CDR2 FQGNSA.

CDR3 nucleotides: TGTGCCAGCAGCTACCGTACGGGGGGCGGCCAAGAGACCCAGTACTTC. Its translation: CASSYRTGGGQETQYF. The chain links TRBV4-2 to TRBJ2-5; perhaps TRBD2 as D (7 bases). This CDR3 has 16 amino acids. In germline, CDR1 is LGHNA, CDR2 YNFKEQ. V lost 5 bases and J 1 base, leaving 17 bases between the germline ends.

This chain joins TRBV18 and TRBJ2-7; 13 bases align to TRBD2. CDR3 size: 15 residues. Looked up from germline, CDR1 is KGHSH and CDR2 is LQKENI. Trimming cost V 3 bases and J 5 bases; bases outside gene matches: 4. The CDR3 loop reads CASSPTTSGGNEQYF. As DNA, the CDR3 is TGTGCCAGCTCACCCACGACTAGCGGGGGGAACGAGCAGTACTTC.

The rearrangement links TRBV10-3 to TRBJ1-1; D is unresolved. Per the germline V gene, CDR1 is ENHRY and CDR2 is SYGVKD. The CDR3 is 15 amino acids. V lost 2 bases, J lost 3 bases, and 13 bases lay in between. This CDR3 is CAISEPFTGYTEAFF. The DNA for the CDR3 is TGTGCCATCAGTGAGCCTTTTACGGGGTACACTGAAGCTTTCTTT.

This clone was found once. The CDR3 DNA follows: TGCGCCAGCAGCTTGGACCAGGGGCCTGGAAACACCATATATTTT. It codes for CASSLDQGPGNTIYF. This sequence joins TRBV5-1 and TRBJ1-3; maybe TRBD1 (6 bases). Germline CDR1 SGHRS, CDR2 YFSETQ. Trimming took off 0 bases at V and 2 bases at J, with 9 bases between the two ends. The CDR3 has 15 residues.

This clone has just one count. The chain joins TRBV4-3 to TRBJ1-4; D might be TRBD1 (6 bases). The CDR3 contains 16 residues. Per the germline V gene, CDR1 is LGHNA and CDR2 is YSLEER. Trimming removed 3 bases from V and 3 bases from J, with 14 bases in between. Written as DNA, the CDR3 is TGCGCCAGCAGCCACCTAGGGGGGGCAGCTAATGAAAAACTGTTTTTT. It translates to CASSHLGGAANEKLFF.

The chain has TRBV6-1 and TRBJ2-3, with TRBD2 matching over 11 bases. The V gene's germline CDR1 is MNHNS and CDR2 SASEGT. There are 15 residues in the CDR3. The trim removed 5 bases at V and 5 bases at J, leaving 6 bases unmatched. The CDR3 loop reads CASSFSGGEGDTQYF. The CDR3 coding sequence is TGTGCCAGCAGTTTTAGCGGGGGGGAAGGAGATACGCAGTATTTT.

Worth noting for this clone: At one end, the junction sequence differs from germline, possibly due to a read error. This rearrangement joins TRBV5-1 to TRBJ1-5, with unresolved D. The germline gives CDR1 SGHRS, CDR2 YFSETQ. The CDR3 is 12 residues long. The CDR3 is CANSSPIQPQHF. CDR3 in DNA: TGCGCCAACAGCTCCCCTATCCAGCCCCAGCATTTT.

This clone was seen a single time. The chain carries TRBV5-1 and TRBJ2-7; D might be TRBD1 or TRBD2, each matching 5 bases. CDR1 SGHRS and CDR2 YFSETQ come from the germline V gene. Trimming pared 3 bases from V and 0 bases from J, leaving 10 bases between. CDR3 length equals 14 residues. The CDR3 protein is CASSSAGSSYEQYF. The CDR3 nucleotides read TGCGCCAGCAGCTCCGCAGGGAGCTCCTACGAGCAGTACTTC.

The V and J genes are TRBV4-1 and TRBJ2-3; D is possibly TRBD1 (8 bases). Germline lookup yields CDR1 MGHRA and CDR2 YSYEKL. With 0 bases removed from V and 4 bases from J, the gap between germline ends came to 14 bases. This CDR3 has 16 residues. DNA of the CDR3: TGCGCCAGCAGCCAAGATCTACAGGGGGGGTCAGATACGCAGTATTTT. This encodes CASSQDLQGGSDTQYF.

This chain connects TRBV18 to TRBJ2-4, with 10 positions matching TRBD1. This CDR3 is built from 16 residues. From germline, CDR1 is KGHSH and CDR2 LQKENI. Trimming removed 3 bases from V and 1 base from J; junction bases left unmatched: 3. CDR3 sequence reads: CASSPTGQGAKNIQYF. In DNA form, the CDR3 reads TGTGCCAGCTCACCTACGGGACAGGGGGCCAAAAACATTCAGTACTTC.

This clone was observed once. The chain uses TRBV20-1 and TRBJ2-4; D uncertain. V lost 6 bases, J lost 2 bases, and 2 bases lay in between. Per the germline V gene, CDR1 is DFQATT and CDR2 is SNEGSKA (reference sequence). CDR3 length equals 10 residues. This CDR3 reads CSASKNIQYF. Written as DNA, the CDR3 is TGCAGTGCCTCCAAAAACATTCAGTACTTC.

This sequence joins TRBV5-8 and TRBJ2-1; D gene ambiguous. The ends were cut back, 3 bases at V and 8 bases at J, with 12 bases in the middle. The germline CDR1 and CDR2 sequences are SGHTS and YDEGEE. The CDR3 loop spans 13 amino acids. In DNA form, the CDR3 reads TGTGCCAGCAGCTGGCCCAGACACGATGAGCAGTTCTTC. It specifies CASSWPRHDEQFF.

This chain uses TRBV6-6 with TRBJ2-2; possibly TRBD2 for D (5 bases). CDR3 size: 16 residues. V lost 3 bases, J lost 6 bases, and 17 bases lay in between. Germline V gene data show CDR1 as MNHNY and CDR2 as SVGAGI (reference sequence). This CDR3 is CASSYTSGRGPGELFF. CDR3 sequence (DNA): TGTGCCAGCAGTTATACCTCAGGACGAGGGCCCGGGGAGCTGTTTTTT.

The chain joins TRBV5-1 to TRBJ1-1; 9 nucleotides agree with TRBD1. This CDR3 comprises 14 residues. With 5 bases clipped from V and 3 bases from J, the junction kept 5 bases outside the gene matches. Germline assignment: CDR1 SGHRS and CDR2 YFSETQ. The CDR3 sequence: CASRTGGAYTEAFF. The CDR3 DNA sequence: TGCGCCAGCAGAACAGGGGGCGCTTACACTGAAGCTTTCTTT.

This clone was detected a few times. V is TRBV29-1 and J is TRBJ1-2; maybe TRBD1 (5 bases). V was shortened by 2 bases and J by 4 bases, with 11 bases between the two germline ends. This CDR3 region has 13 residues. The germline CDR1 and CDR2 sequences are SQVTM and ANQGSEA. The CDR3 nucleotides are TGCAGCGTTGAAACAGGAGGAGGCTATGGCTACACCTTC. Translation: CSVETGGGYGYTF. The variable domain in full, completed from reference TRBV29-1 and TRBJ1-2, reads SAVISQKPSRDICQRGTSLTIQCQVDSQVTMMFWYRQQPGQSLTLIATANQGSEATYESGFVIDKFPISRPNLTFSTLTVSNMSPEDSSIYLCSVETGGGYGYTFGSGTRLTVV.

The J gene is TRBJ1-3, the V gene TRBV7-9, with D perhaps TRBD1 (5 bases). The CDR3 runs 18 residues. Trimming stripped 3 bases from V and 0 bases from J, with 18 bases between. Germline CDR1 is SEHNR and CDR2 is FQNEAQ (reference sequence). The CDR3 is CASSFLDGGDTSGNTIYF. DNA of the CDR3: TGTGCCAGCAGCTTTTTAGATGGGGGGGATACCTCTGGAAACACCATATATTTT.

The gene calls are TRBV6-5 and TRBJ2-3; 7 bases align to TRBD2. This CDR3 is 12 amino acids long. With V trimmed by 8 bases and J by 4 bases, 3 bases remained unmatched. In germline, CDR1 is MNHEY, CDR2 SVGAGI. The CDR3 DNA reads as TGTGCCAGCGGGGGGGGTCCAGATACGCAGTATTTT. Translating it yields CASGGGPDTQYF.

The chain links TRBV30 to TRBJ1-1; D ambiguous. Trimming took off 5 bases at V and 11 bases at J, with 21 bases between the two ends. The CDR3 has 13 residues. Germline V CDR1 and CDR2: GTSNPN, SVGIG (reference sequence). The CDR3 is CAWVGLSDFRAFF. The CDR3 DNA reads TGTGCCTGGGTCGGACTTTCCGATTTCCGGGCTTTCTTT. Supplemented by reference TRBV30 and TRBJ1-1, the full variable domain reads SQTIHQWPATLVQPVGSPLSLECTVEGTSNPNLYWYRQAAGRGLQLLFYSVGIGQISSEVPQNLSASRPQDRQFILSSKKLLLSDSGFYLCAWVGLSDFRAFFGQGTRLTVV.